This TCR beta chain was identified during a study of blood T cell repertoires in COVID-19. Authors' methods: For nucleated cells, counts were estimated from reference gene primer amplification. This table comes from immunoSEQ multiplex PCR, and its TCRdb copy is limited to in-frame clones, with some not included. D and trimming were read from the DNA, whereas the V and J calls and clone size are those reported in that table. The table has about 260,000 clones, about 80% seen once; the top ten hold around a tenth. The CDR3 length is 14 residues. The J segment lost 2 bases and the V segment lost 4 bases, leaving 2 bases of the junction unmatched. CDR1 and CDR2 (germline): SNHLY, FYNNEI.

Material: peripheral blood. This receptor was taken from a woman aged 45-65 years who had recovered from COVID-19. The gene calls are TRBV2 and TRBJ1-2, with 9 bases identical to TRBD1. CDR3 region: CASSGQGGNYGYTF. DNA of the CDR3: TGTGCCAGCAGTGGACAGGGGGGAAACTATGGCTACACCTTC. Looking up the rest from reference TRBV2 and TRBJ1-2 gives the full variable domain: EPEVTQTPSHQVTQMGQEVILRCVPISNHLYFYWYRQILGQKVEFLVSFYNNEISEKSEIFDDQFSVERPDGSNFTLKIRSTKLEDSAMYFCASSGQGGNYGYTFGSGTRLTVV.